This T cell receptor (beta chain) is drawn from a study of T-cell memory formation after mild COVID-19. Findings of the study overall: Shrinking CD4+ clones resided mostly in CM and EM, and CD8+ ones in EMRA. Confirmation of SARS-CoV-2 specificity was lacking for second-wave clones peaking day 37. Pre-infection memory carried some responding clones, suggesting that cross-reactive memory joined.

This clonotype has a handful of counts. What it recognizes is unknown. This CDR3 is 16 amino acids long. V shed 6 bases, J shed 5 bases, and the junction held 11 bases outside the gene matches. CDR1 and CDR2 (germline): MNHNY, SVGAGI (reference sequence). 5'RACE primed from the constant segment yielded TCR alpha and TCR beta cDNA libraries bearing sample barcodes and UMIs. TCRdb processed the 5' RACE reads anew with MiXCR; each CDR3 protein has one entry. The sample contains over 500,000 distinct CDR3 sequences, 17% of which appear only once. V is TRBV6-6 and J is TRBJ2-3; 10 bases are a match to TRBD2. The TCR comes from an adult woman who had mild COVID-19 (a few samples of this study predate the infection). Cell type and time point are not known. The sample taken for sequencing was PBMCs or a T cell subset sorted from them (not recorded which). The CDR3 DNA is TGTGCCAGCAGCCCGATCCCCCTAGCGGGGGTAGATACGCAGTATTTT. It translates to CASSPIPLAGVDTQYF.